Given below is one TCR beta chain in context. Its antigen is unknown. A junction end diverges from the germline sequence, so it may reflect a read error. The data were taken from a study of cytomegalovirus exposure and HLA in healthy donors. The germline CDR1 and CDR2 sequences are GTSNPN and SVGIG (reference sequence). The CDR3 covers 13 residues. PCR was performed using 60 Vbeta and 13 Jbeta primers. Sequencing used immunoSEQ multiplex PCR; TCRdb keeps in-frame clones, though not all of them. Of about 250,000 clones listed, over 75% are singletons. General study results and limits: Sequencing probably produced one cluster of sequence variants that were highly shared. The study labeled 180 or so TCR beta chains cytomegalovirus-associated. Researchers reportedly found TCR beta sequences accurately predicted most subjects' HLA-A and HLA-B alleles.

The material sequenced was PBMCs. The clonotype comes from a boy under 18 in good health and CMV-seronegative. This sequence joins TRBV30 and TRBJ1-5, with D possibly matching TRBD1 (5 bases). The CDR3 DNA is TGTGCCTGGAGTAGGCAGGGCAACCAGCCCCAGCATTTT. Translated, it gives CAWSRQGNQPQHF.